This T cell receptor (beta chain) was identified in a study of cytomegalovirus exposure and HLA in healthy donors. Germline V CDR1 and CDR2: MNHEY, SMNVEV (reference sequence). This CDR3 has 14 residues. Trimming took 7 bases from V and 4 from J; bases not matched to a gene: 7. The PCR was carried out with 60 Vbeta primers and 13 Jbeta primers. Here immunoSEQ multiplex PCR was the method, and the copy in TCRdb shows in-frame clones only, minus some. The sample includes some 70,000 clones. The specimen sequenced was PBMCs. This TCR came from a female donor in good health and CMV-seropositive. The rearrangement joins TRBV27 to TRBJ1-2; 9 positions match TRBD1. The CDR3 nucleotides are TGTGCCAGCACCACAGGGGGCGCGAGCTATGGCTACACCTTC. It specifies CASTTGGASYGYTF.